These T cell receptor beta chains were read from a single sample in a study of CD4 T cells in relation to SARS-CoV-2 and coronaviruses. These receptors' targets are unknown. Sequencing used immunoSEQ multiplex PCR; TCRdb keeps in-frame clones, though not all of them. Of about 41,000 clones listed, around 82% are singletons. Material: naive CD4+ T cells from PBMCs, cultured in vitro. These receptors came from an adult with COVID-19. CDR3s include the opening cysteine and the closing phenylalanine or tryptophan.

v_call cdr3_aa
TRBV28 CASSFWNRGTNQPQHF
TRBV5-1 CASSGTSNPYEQYF
TRBV18 CASSLMSSYEQYF
TRBV7-2 CASSLAYVGAGGTEAFF
TRBV5-1 CASSRRTSGNNEQFF
TRBV4-1 CASSQGTGVQETQYF
TRBV19 CASSILRISYNEQFF
TRBV9 CASSVGSAVFKEQFF
TRBV2 CASSGLPGNTIYF
TRBV20-1 CSASSTVSSYEQYF
TRBV7-2 CASSLHSGTSSFGEQFF
TRBV5-4 CASSLGLAGVIEQFF
TRBV7-8 CASISSSSYEQYF
TRBV24-1 CATSGGFGSGSTDTQYF
TRBV19 CASRLRGNSNQPQHF
TRBV6-2/TRBV6-3 CASSKRYEQYF
TRBV28 CASSPPSSHEQYF
TRBV18 CASSPVQGAIEQYF
TRBV19 CASSLRSGRVGETQYF
TRBV5-1 CASSYLAGSRTGELFF
TRBV28 CAIAGTGYIVQYF
TRBV11-2 CASSFLQGIGGELFF
TRBV5-5 CASSLAGGGITTNEKLFF
TRBV5-1 CASSFGGTYEQYF
TRBV27 CASSLGGTPAYEQYF
TRBV5-4 CASSFGGTVTDTQYF
TRBV2 CASLWGGSPLHF
TRBV16 CASYGQADTEAFF
TRBV5-1 CASSAGTSGRAYEQYF
TRBV10-3 CAISDSDYGYTF
TRBV29-1 CSVKRRGEEQYF
TRBV5-4 CASSGELAGGPNEQFF
TRBV6-4 CASSDSVGGGYNEQFF
TRBV15 CATSRASYIGGRETQYF
TRBV28 CASSSPGAQETQYF
TRBV5-1 CATAAGTRSYEQYF
TRBV7-9 CASSHGGGDQPQHF
TRBV6-5 CASKGDSNQPQHF
TRBV6-2/TRBV6-3 CASSRGSSYNEQFF
TRBV19 CGQARWYDSGANVLTF
TRBV18 CASSPPVLQTQYF
TRBV7-8 CASRVRGENTEAFF
TRBV7-3 CASSLSGRGTDTQYF